This TCR beta chain comes out of a study of CD8 T cells in ankylosing spondylitis (dated by TCRdb to 2017 to 2019). Looking at the study overall: The study profiled T cell receptor beta repertoires in healthy donors and ankylosing spondylitis patients to find disease-linked TCR variants. Peripheral blood was sampled, and synovial fluid was additionally collected from ankylosing spondylitis patients. The full study cohort was made up of 25 to 30 ankylosing spondylitis patients and around 100 healthy donors. Overall study outcomes, separate from this receptor: Some TCR beta motif variants had previously been reported in synovial fluid and blood of reactive arthritis patients, which suggested common disease-initiation mechanisms. The disease-linked clones were reported to be significantly enriched in matched synovial fluid samples from ankylosing spondylitis patients. Blood from ankylosing spondylitis patients appeared to be characterized by a TCR beta motif made up of fewer than ten highly homologous amino acid variants. A CD8+ phenotype was shown by the disease-linked clones, which were found at relatively low frequencies in peripheral blood.

This sample was sequenced with an Illumina MiSeq. TCR beta libraries were prepared by quantitative 5'-RACE with molecular barcodes. In the authors' own workflow: Disease-linked TCR variants were identified with a new computational method built on a probabilistic model of VDJ rearrangement. Through fastp at Q25 and MiXCR, TCRdb rebuilt clones from the public reads, retaining in-frame beta chains. Here each entry gathers all rows of one CDR3 protein and keeps the most common genes and DNA. TCRdb's processing, not the authors' own work, is the source of the V and J calls. In this sample the table shows some 15,000 distinct CDR3 sequences, 8.2% of which occur a single time. 30% to 45% of the sample belongs to the ten largest clones. In its sample, this clonotype was seen many times. Its antigen is still unknown. Base qualities are missing; no much larger clone stands one base away. The trim is 6 bases for V and 7 bases for J, with a gap of 12 bases between the germline ends. The CDR3 runs 12 amino acids, cysteine and phenylalanine included. The sequence is cut down to CDR3 DNA, 36 bases in frame from base 1.

This receptor was identified in a male donor with ankylosing spondylitis or in good health (not recorded which). The sample consisted of blood. The sequence links TRBV12-3 or TRBV12-4 to TRBJ1-1; no confident D gene assignment can be made. CDR3 region: CASSLFTSEAFF. The nucleotide sequence is given as TGTGCCAGCAGCCTATTCACGAGTGAAGCTTTCTTT.